The sequence of this T cell receptor (beta chain) was determined in a study of blood T cell repertoires in COVID-19. Across the study: Samples representing acute and convalescent COVID-19 were sourced from the United States, Italy and Spain. In each case, the material was cDNA or gDNA derived from T cells, B-cell-depleted T cells, or PBMCs.

The CDR3 totals 13 residues. Germline-derived CDR1 and CDR2 are LGHDT and YNNKEL (reference sequence). The V and J ends lost 4 bases and 8 bases respectively, with 11 bases between them. In the source study's methods: Amplification with reference gene primers provided the estimates of nucleated cell counts. Sequenced by immunoSEQ multiplex PCR; TCRdb stores in-frame clones only, minus some. That table is the source of V, J and clone size, and D and trimming were worked out from the DNA. The repertoire includes more than 95,000 clones, about 90% of them detected once, and approximately 3.1% sits in the top ten.

The chain combines TRBV3-1 (or the pseudogene TRBV3-2) with TRBJ1-4; D not resolved. This receptor was obtained from a man aged 50 to 60 in a cohort sampled during active COVID-19. The sequenced sample was peripheral blood. This CDR3 is CASSPVRGEKLFF. Written as DNA, the CDR3 is TGTGCCAGCAGCCCGGTCCGAGGAGAAAAACTGTTTTTT.